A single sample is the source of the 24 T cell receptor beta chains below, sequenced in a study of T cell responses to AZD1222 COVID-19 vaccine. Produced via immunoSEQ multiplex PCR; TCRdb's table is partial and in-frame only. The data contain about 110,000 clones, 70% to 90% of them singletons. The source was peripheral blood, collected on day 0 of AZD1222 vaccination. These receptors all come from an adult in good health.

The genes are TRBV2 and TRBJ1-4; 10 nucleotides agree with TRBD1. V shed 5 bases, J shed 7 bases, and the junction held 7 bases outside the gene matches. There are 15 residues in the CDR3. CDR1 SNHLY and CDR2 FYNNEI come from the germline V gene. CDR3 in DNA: TGTGCCAGCAGTTCCCCCGGGACAGGGGTTGAAAAACTGTTTTTT. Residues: CASSSPGTGVEKLFF.

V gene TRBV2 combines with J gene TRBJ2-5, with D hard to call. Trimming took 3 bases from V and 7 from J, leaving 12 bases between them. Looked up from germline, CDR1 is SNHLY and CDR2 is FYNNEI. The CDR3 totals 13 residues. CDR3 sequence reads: CASSEVPTGTQYF. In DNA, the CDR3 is TGTGCCAGCAGTGAGGTCCCGACGGGGACCCAGTACTTC.

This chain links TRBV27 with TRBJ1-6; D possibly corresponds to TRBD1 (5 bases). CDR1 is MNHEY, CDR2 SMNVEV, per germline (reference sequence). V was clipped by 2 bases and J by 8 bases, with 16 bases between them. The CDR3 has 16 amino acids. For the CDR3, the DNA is TGTGCCAGCAGTTTAATTGCGGGGCCTAGAGATTCACCCCTCCACTTT. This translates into CASSLIAGPRDSPLHF.

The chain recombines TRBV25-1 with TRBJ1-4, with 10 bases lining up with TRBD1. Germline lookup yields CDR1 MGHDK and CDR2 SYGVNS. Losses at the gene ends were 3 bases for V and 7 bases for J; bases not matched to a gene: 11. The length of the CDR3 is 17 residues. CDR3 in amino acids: CASSEGQGRLWGEKLFF. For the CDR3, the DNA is TGTGCCAGCAGTGAGGGACAGGGGCGGCTTTGGGGTGAAAAACTGTTTTTT.

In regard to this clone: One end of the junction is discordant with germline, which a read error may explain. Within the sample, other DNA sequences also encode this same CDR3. Written as DNA, the CDR3 is TGTGCCAGCAGTTCCAGGCCTAACTATGGCTACACTTTC. Encoded protein: CASSSRPNYGYTF. The chain employs TRBV6-5 and TRBJ1-2; D remains unclear. The CDR3 extends over 13 amino acids. Germline CDR1 and CDR2: MNHEY and SVGAGI.

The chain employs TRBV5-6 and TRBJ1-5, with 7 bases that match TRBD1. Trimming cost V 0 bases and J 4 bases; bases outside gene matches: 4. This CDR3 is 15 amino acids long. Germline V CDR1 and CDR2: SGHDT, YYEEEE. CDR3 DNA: TGTGCCAGCAGCTTGGGGGACAGCGATAATCAGCCCCAGCATTTT. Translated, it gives CASSLGDSDNQPQHF.

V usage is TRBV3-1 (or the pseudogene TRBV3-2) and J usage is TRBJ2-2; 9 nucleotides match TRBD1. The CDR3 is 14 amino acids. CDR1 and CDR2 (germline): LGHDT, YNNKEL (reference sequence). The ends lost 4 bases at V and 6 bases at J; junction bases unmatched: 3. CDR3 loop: CASSLRDRAGELFF. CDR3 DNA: TGTGCCAGCAGCCTCCGGGACAGGGCCGGGGAGCTGTTTTTT.

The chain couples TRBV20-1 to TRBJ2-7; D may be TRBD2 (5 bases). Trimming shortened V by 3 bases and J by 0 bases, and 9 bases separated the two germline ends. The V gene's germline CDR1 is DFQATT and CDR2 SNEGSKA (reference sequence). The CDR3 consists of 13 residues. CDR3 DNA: TGCAGTGCTAGTCCGGCGGGCTCCTACGAGCAGTACTTC. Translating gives CSASPAGSYEQYF.

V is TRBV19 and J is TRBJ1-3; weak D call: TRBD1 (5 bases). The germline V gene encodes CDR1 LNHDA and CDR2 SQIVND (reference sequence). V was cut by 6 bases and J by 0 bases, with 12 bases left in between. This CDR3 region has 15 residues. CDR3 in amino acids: CASRRDSNSGNTIYF. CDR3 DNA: TGTGCCAGTAGACGCGACAGCAACTCTGGAAACACCATATATTTT.

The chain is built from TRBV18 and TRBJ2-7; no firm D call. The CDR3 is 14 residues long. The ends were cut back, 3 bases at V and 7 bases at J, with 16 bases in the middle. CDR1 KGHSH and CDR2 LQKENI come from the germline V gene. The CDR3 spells CASSPGLLESEQYF. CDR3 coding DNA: TGTGCCAGCTCACCGGGTCTTTTGGAAAGTGAGCAGTACTTC.

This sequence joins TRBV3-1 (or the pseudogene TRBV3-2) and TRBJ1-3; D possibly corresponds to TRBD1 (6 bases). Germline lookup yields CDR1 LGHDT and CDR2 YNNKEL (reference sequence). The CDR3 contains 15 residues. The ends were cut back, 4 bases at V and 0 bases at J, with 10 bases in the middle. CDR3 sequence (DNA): TGTGCCAGCAGCCCCTCGGACAGCTCTGGAAACACCATATATTTT. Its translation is CASSPSDSSGNTIYF.

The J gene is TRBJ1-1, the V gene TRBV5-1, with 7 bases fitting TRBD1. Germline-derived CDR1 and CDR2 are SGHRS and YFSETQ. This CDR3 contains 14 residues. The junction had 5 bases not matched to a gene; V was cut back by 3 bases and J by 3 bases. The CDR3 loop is CASSSADRYTEAFF. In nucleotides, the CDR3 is TGCGCCAGCAGCTCCGCGGACAGGTACACTGAAGCTTTCTTT.

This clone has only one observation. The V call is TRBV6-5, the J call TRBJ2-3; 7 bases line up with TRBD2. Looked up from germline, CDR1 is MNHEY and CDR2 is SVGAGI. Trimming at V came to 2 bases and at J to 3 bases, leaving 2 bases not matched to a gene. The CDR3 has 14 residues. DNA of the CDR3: TGTGCCAGCAGTTACGGACTAGTGACAGATACGCAGTATTTT. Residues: CASSYGLVTDTQYF.

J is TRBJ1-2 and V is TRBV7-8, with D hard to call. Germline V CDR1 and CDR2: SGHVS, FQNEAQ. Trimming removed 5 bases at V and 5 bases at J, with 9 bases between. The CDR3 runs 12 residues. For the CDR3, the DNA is TGTGCCAGCAGCCCCCCCGGGTATGGCTACACCTTC. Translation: CASSPPGYGYTF.

The DNA of the CDR3 is TGCAGCGTTGAGGATAGTGGAAACACCATATATTTT. This gives the protein CSVEDSGNTIYF. The V and J genes are TRBV29-1 and TRBJ1-3; no definite D call. The CDR3 length is 12 residues. V shed 3 bases and J shed 3 bases, with 6 bases lying between them. Germline values: CDR1 SQVTM, CDR2 ANQGSEA.

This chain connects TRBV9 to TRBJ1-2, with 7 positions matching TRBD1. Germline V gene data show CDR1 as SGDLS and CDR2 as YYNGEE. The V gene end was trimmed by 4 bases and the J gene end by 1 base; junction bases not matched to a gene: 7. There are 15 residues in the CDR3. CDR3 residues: CASSPGQSFNYGYTF. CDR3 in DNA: TGTGCCAGCAGCCCGGGACAGAGTTTTAACTATGGCTACACCTTC.

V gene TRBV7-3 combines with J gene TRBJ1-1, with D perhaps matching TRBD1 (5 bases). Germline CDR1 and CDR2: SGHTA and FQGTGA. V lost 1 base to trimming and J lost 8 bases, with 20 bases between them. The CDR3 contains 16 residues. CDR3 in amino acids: CASSLIRQGRDREAFF. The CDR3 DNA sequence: TGTGCCAGCAGCTTAATTCGGCAGGGACGGGATCGGGAAGCTTTCTTT.

The CDR3 sequence is CASSAGQLQETQYF. CDR3 DNA: TGTGCCAGTAGTGCGGGACAGCTACAAGAGACCCAGTACTTC. The genes are TRBV19 and TRBJ2-5; maybe TRBD1 (7 bases). V gave up 5 bases and J gave up 2 bases, with 12 bases separating them. Germline V CDR1 and CDR2: LNHDA, SQIVND (reference sequence). The CDR3 runs to 14 residues.

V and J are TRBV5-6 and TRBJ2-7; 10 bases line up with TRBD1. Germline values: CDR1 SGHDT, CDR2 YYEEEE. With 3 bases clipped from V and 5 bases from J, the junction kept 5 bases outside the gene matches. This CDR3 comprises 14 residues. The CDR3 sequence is CASSSGQGSHEQYF. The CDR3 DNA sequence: TGTGCCAGCAGCTCGGGACAGGGGTCTCACGAGCAGTACTTC.

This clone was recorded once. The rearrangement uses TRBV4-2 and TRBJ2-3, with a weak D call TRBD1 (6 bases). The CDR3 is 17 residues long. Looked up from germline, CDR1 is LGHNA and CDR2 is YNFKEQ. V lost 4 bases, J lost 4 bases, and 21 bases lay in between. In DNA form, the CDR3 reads TGTGCCAGCAGCCCCCAGTCCAGAACAGGGAAGTCAGATACGCAGTATTTT. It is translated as CASSPQSRTGKSDTQYF.

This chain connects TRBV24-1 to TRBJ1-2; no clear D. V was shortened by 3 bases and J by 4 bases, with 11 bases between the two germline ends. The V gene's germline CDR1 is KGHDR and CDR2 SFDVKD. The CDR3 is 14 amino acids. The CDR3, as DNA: TGTGCCACCAGTGATCCCTCCAAAAGCTATGGCTACACCTTC. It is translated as CATSDPSKSYGYTF.

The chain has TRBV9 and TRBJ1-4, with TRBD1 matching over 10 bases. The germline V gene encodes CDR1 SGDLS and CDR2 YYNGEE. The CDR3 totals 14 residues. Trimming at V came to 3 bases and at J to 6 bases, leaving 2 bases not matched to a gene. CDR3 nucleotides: TGTGCCAGCAGCGCAGGGACAGGGGATGAAAAACTGTTTTTT. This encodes CASSAGTGDEKLFF. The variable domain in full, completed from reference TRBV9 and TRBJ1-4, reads DSGVTQTPKHLITATGQRVTLRCSPRSGDLSVYWYQQSLDQGLQFLIQYYNGEERAKGNILERFSAQQFPDLHSELNLSSLELGDSALYFCASSAGTGDEKLFFGSGTQLSVL.

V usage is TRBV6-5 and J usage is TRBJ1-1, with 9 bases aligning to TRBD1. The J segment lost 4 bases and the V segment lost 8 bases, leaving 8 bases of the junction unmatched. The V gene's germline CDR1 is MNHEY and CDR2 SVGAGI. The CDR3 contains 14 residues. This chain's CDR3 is CASGAGQGGTEAFF. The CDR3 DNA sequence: TGTGCCAGCGGGGCGGGACAGGGAGGCACTGAAGCTTTCTTT.

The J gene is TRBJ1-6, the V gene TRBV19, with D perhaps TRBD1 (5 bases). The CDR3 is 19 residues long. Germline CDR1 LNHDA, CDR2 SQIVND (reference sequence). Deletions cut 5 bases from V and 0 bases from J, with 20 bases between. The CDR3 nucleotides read TGTGCCAGTAGTCCATGGGACGGAAGCTATAGCTCCTATAATTCACCCCTCCACTTT. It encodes CASSPWDGSYSSYNSPLHF.